This is a list of T cell receptor beta chains from one sample in a study of T-cell reconstitution after alpha-beta-depleted transplantation in children. TCRdb reprocessed the PCR reads via MiXCR and lists one record per CDR3 protein. The table has about 610,000 distinct CDR3 sequences, 10% seen once; the top ten hold about 4%. The starting material was PBMCs from the stem cell graft donor, obtained from the stem cell graft. The receptor source for this set is a human donor who donated a stem cell graft to a child with acute myeloid leukemia. CDR3s include the opening cysteine and the closing phenylalanine or tryptophan. D genes are given only for firm matches. Expanded clones get a size class; other rows say once, few or many, or leave the size out.

many	TRBJ2-1	TRBD2	TRBV6-1	TGTGCCAGCAGTCCCGCTAGCGGGAGTGGCAATGAGCAGTTCTTC	CASSPASGSGNEQFF
many	TRBJ2-5	TRBD2	TRBV25-1	TGTGCCAGCAGCCTAACCCGACTAGCGGGAGGAGAGACCCAGTACTTC	CASSLTRLAGGETQYF
many	TRBJ2-2	NA	TRBV7-3	TGTGCCAGCAGCCTGGGCCTCGCCGGGGAGCTGTTTTTT	CASSLGLAGELFF
many	TRBJ2-1	TRBD2	TRBV5-1	TGCGCCAGCAGCTTGGAGGTTAGCGGGAGCCACAATGAGCAGTTCTTC	CASSLEVSGSHNEQFF
few	TRBJ2-3	TRBD2	TRBV11-2	TGTGCCAGCAGCTTAGAAAACCCCCGGCTAGCGGGAGCGGTAGATACGCAGTATTTT	CASSLENPRLAGAVDTQYF
NA	TRBJ2-3	TRBD2	TRBV25-1	TGTGCCAGCAGTGACTGGACTAGCGACCCAGATACGCAGTATTTT	CASSDWTSDPDTQYF
few	TRBJ1-2	TRBD1	TRBV5-1	TGCGCCAGCAGCGAAATAGGGGGACAGGGGTTCTCTAACTATGGCTACACCTTC	CASSEIGGQGFSNYGYTF
NA	TRBJ1-4	NA	TRBV7-9	TGTGCCAGCGGTCGGTTAAATGAAAAACTGTTTTTT	CASGRLNEKLFF
many	TRBJ2-1	TRBD2	TRBV20-1	TGCAGTGCTAGCCGCAGCGGGGCCTACAATGAGCAGTTCTTC	CSASRSGAYNEQFF
many	TRBJ1-2	NA	TRBV7-2	TGTGCCAGCAGCTTCGGCGCGGGGGATGGCTACACCTTC	CASSFGAGDGYTF
few	TRBJ2-3	TRBD1	TRBV20-1	TGCAGTGCACGGGACAGCAGACGCACAGATACGCAGTATTTT	CSARDSRRTDTQYF
few	TRBJ2-7	NA	TRBV19	TGTGCCAGTAGCACCGGACGGACCTACGAGCAGTACTTC	CASSTGRTYEQYF
once	TRBJ2-1	TRBD2	TRBV5-3	TGTGCCAGAAGCCCCCTCCCTCGAGCGGGAGGGTTCAATGAGCAGTTCTTC	CARSPLPRAGGFNEQFF
many	TRBJ2-7	NA	TRBV29-1	TGCAGCGTGGAAACGGCAGTACCTCACTACGAGCAGTACTTC	CSVETAVPHYEQYF
many	TRBJ2-7	TRBD1	TRBV28	TGTGCCAGCTCAGAGACAGGGGGATACGAGCAGTACTTC	CASSETGGYEQYF
NA	TRBJ2-5	NA	TRBV5-6	TGTGCCAGCAGCTTGAAAGTTTTGGGAGGAGAAGAGACCCAGTACTTC	CASSLKVLGGEETQYF
few	TRBJ2-1	NA	TRBV11-2	TGTGCCAGCAGCTTAAATAGGATCGCTAGCGCGGAGAATGAGCAGTTCTTC	CASSLNRIASAENEQFF
few	TRBJ2-3	NA	TRBV29-1	TGCAGCGCTCATGGGGCCACAGATACGCAGTATTTT	CSAHGATDTQYF
many	TRBJ2-5	TRBD2	TRBV7-3	TGTGCCAGCAGGTCTAGCGGGATTGAGACCCAGTACTTC	CASRSSGIETQYF
few	TRBJ2-7	TRBD2	TRBV5-1	TGCGCCAGCAGACCGCCGGGACTAGCGGGAGGAAACGAGCAGTACTTC	CASRPPGLAGGNEQYF
many	TRBJ1-2	NA	TRBV6-2/TRBV6-3	TGTGCCAGCACTTCTGACAGTAACTACTATGGCTACACCTTC	CASTSDSNYYGYTF
few	TRBJ1-5	TRBD1	TRBV20-1	TGCAGTGCCAGACAGGGTATTCAGCCCCAGCATTTT	CSARQGIQPQHF
few	TRBJ2-4	TRBD1	TRBV28	TGTGCCAGCAGTGTCAGGGACAGGGAGGGCAAAAACATTCAGTACTTC	CASSVRDREGKNIQYF
NA	TRBJ1-5	TRBD1	TRBV12-3/TRBV12-4	TGTGCCAGCAGGAGAGGACAGGGGAGTCAGCCCCAGCATTTT	CASRRGQGSQPQHF
NA	TRBJ2-3	TRBD2	TRBV7-9	TGTGCCAGCAGCTTAGCGCGGGGGGGCCCAACAGATACGCAGTATTTT	CASSLARGGPTDTQYF
few	TRBJ1-3	NA	TRBV7-9	TGTGCCAGCAGCTTAGGAGGACCGATAAACACCATATATTTT	CASSLGGPINTIYF
many	TRBJ2-1	TRBD2	TRBV6-1	TGTGCCAGCAGTGGGCCCAGCGGGAAGGTAAACGATGAGCAGTTCTTC	CASSGPSGKVNDEQFF